Detailed here is one T cell receptor (beta chain). As yet, its antigen is unknown. Certain patients were not enrolled. These were patients with other autoimmune diseases, uncontrolled infections, pregnancy or lactation. These data belong to a study of Graves' ophthalmopathy and Graves' hyperthyroidism. General study findings and limits: Most thyroid clonotypes with frequency above 0.001 were detected in blood too.

Germline loops: CDR1 GTSNPN, CDR2 SVGIG (reference sequence). V trimming: 7 bases; J trimming: 4 bases; junction bases outside the gene matches: 13. CDR3 size: 15 residues. The TCR beta CDR3 regions underwent amplification from RNA transcripts. First-round RT-PCR relied on HTBI primers, and a second-round multiplex PCR came next. Each CDR3 protein is one row after TCRdb ran MiXCR on the multiplex PCR reads. This table holds over a million distinct CDR3 sequences, 35% to 40% found once. The TCR was taken from an adult man with Graves' hyperthyroidism. The chain has TRBV30 and TRBJ1-2, with 9 bases matching TRBD1. The sample taken for sequencing was peripheral blood or thyroid tissue (not recorded which). This CDR3 reads CAYKWDRELGYGYTF. For the CDR3, the DNA is TGTGCCTATAAATGGGACAGGGAGTTAGGCTATGGCTACACCTTC.